A single sample gave rise to the 14 T cell receptor beta chains below, sequenced in a study of T cell repertoires in cytomegalovirus infection. No cognate antigen is known for these TCRs. TCRdb reanalysed the reads using MiXCR and keeps one entry per CDR3 protein. The table includes about 700,000 distinct CDR3 sequences, around 30% detected once. The specimen was cultured PBMCs, collected from culture after CMV antigen stimulation. These receptors were obtained from a human donor in good health (CMV status not recorded). Some clones in this sample may be carry-over from other donors' samples.

This clonotype was counted between two and nine times. The chain joins TRBV12-3 or TRBV12-4 to TRBJ2-7; TRBD2 agrees at 14 bases. The length of the CDR3 is 14 residues. The V gene end was trimmed by 6 bases and the J gene end by 6 bases; junction bases not matched to a gene: 4. DNA of the CDR3: TGTGCCAGCAGATCCGGGACTAGCGGGAGCGAGCAGTACTTC. Protein product: CASRSGTSGSEQYF.

This clonotype was counted a few times. The rearrangement joins TRBV2 to TRBJ1-2, with D possibly matching TRBD1 (5 bases). V lost 8 bases to trimming and J lost 2 bases, with 18 bases between them. Germline values: CDR1 SNHLY, CDR2 FYNNEI. The CDR3 has 15 residues. CDR3 loop: CASANQRGRNYGYTF. CDR3 DNA sequence: TGTGCCAGCGCTAATCAGAGGGGTCGAAACTATGGCTACACCTTC.

V is TRBV2 and J is TRBJ2-1; 8 bases fit TRBD1. Germline V CDR1 and CDR2: SNHLY, FYNNEI. V gave up 6 bases and J gave up 2 bases; unmatched junction bases: 3. The CDR3 contains 14 residues. CDR3 amino acids: CASRTGVAYNEQFF. The CDR3 DNA follows: TGTGCCAGCAGGACAGGGGTGGCCTACAATGAGCAGTTCTTC. The complete variable domain, with remaining parts taken from reference TRBV2 and TRBJ2-1, reads EPEVTQTPSHQVTQMGQEVILRCVPISNHLYFYWYRQILGQKVEFLVSFYNNEISEKSEIFDDQFSVERPDGSNFTLKIRSTKLEDSAMYFCASRTGVAYNEQFFGPGTRLTVL.

The V gene is TRBV4-2, the J gene TRBJ2-7; 7 bases line up with TRBD1. CDR1 and CDR2 (germline): LGHNA, YNFKEQ. J gave up 3 bases and V 2 bases, and 7 bases lay outside the gene matches. The length of the CDR3 is 15 residues. The CDR3 spells CASSQTGTEHYEQYF. The CDR3 region has the DNA TGTGCCAGCAGCCAAACCGGGACAGAGCACTACGAGCAGTACTTC.

The chain employs TRBV7-9 and TRBJ2-7; unclear D gene. Germline CDR1 is SEHNR and CDR2 is FQNEAQ (reference sequence). The CDR3 runs to 11 residues. V lost 5 bases and J 6 bases, leaving 8 bases between the germline ends. CDR3 protein: CASSPGSEQYF. As DNA, the CDR3 is TGTGCCAGCAGCCCAGGAAGCGAGCAGTACTTC. Full variable domain (outside the CDR3, taken from reference TRBV7-9 and TRBJ2-7): DTGVSQNPRHKITKRGQNVTFRCDPISEHNRLYWYRQTLGQGPEFLTYFQNEAQLEKSRLLSDRFSAERPKGSFSTLEIQRTEQGDSAMYLCASSPGSEQYFGPGTRLTVT.

This rearrangement joins TRBV6-2 or TRBV6-3 to TRBJ1-2, with D possibly TRBD1 on 5 matching bases. V shed 5 bases and J shed 2 bases, with 9 bases lying between them. CDR1 MNHEY and CDR2 SVGEGT come from the germline V gene. CDR3 size: 13 residues. The CDR3 is CASSTRDNYGYTF. The CDR3 region has the DNA TGTGCCAGCAGTACCCGGGACAACTATGGCTACACCTTC.

A note on this clonotype: The germline gene is not matched at one end of the junction; a read error may be the cause. The V gene is TRBV18, the J gene TRBJ2-1, with 8 bases lining up with TRBD2. Per the germline V gene, CDR1 is KGHSH and CDR2 is LQKENI. The CDR3 totals 13 residues. CDR3 coding DNA: TGTGCCAGCTCACCTACGACCGGGGTGGGACTAGACTTC. Translated, it gives CASSPTTGVGLDF.

This clonotype was counted only a few times. Written as DNA, the CDR3 is TGTGCCAGTAGACCCGGGACACTGGACCGTGGGTCCCTCCACTTT. Its translation: CASRPGTLDRGSLHF. The rearrangement links TRBV19 to TRBJ1-6; weak D call: TRBD1 (6 bases). The CDR3 sequence is 15 residues long. Germline V gene sequence: CDR1 LNHDA, CDR2 SQIVND (reference sequence). The germline V and J ends were trimmed by 6 bases and 14 bases, with 23 bases remaining between them. Filled out from reference TRBV19 and TRBJ1-6, the complete variable domain reads DGGITQSPKYLFRKEGQNVTLSCEQNLNHDAMYWYRQDPGQGLRLIYYSQIVNDFQKGDIAEGYSVSREKKESFPLTVTSAQKNPTAFYLCASRPGTLDRGSLHFGNGTRLTVT.

This clonotype came up a few times. This chain connects TRBV11-2 to TRBJ2-3, with a weak D call TRBD2 (5 bases). The CDR3 totals 15 residues. The V end was cut by 5 bases, the J end by 6 bases, with 18 bases between. In germline, CDR1 is SGHAT, CDR2 FQNNGV. The CDR3 DNA follows: TGTGCCAGCAGCAACCGTATTCGGGGATCGGATACGCAGTATTTT. This gives the protein CASSNRIRGSDTQYF.

In this sample, this clonotype turned up a few times. V gene TRBV29-1 combines with J gene TRBJ2-5, with 10 nucleotides matching TRBD2. The J segment lost 5 bases and the V segment lost 8 bases, leaving 5 bases of the junction unmatched. The CDR3 has 12 amino acids. Germline CDR1 is SQVTM and CDR2 is ANQGSEA. CDR3 nucleotide sequence: TGCAGCCAACTAGCGGGGCCGGAGACCCAGTACTTC. It yields the protein CSQLAGPETQYF.

The genes are TRBV6-1 and TRBJ1-2, with unresolved D. Deletions cut 2 bases from V and 4 bases from J, with 5 bases between. The CDR3 has 12 amino acids. Per the germline V gene, CDR1 is MNHNS and CDR2 is SASEGT. For the CDR3, the DNA is TGTGCCAGCAGTGAACTCCGCTATGGCTACACCTTC. Protein: CASSELRYGYTF.

This clonotype was observed at least ten times. The rearrangement links TRBV7-2 to TRBJ2-1, with TRBD2 identical over 11 bases. V lost 1 base, J lost 7 bases, and 12 bases stayed unmatched. Germline assignment: CDR1 SGHTA and CDR2 FQGNSA. The CDR3 has 18 residues. The chain's CDR3 is CASSLVAQLAGVGNEQFF. CDR3 DNA sequence: TGTGCCAGCAGCTTAGTAGCCCAACTAGCGGGAGTGGGTAATGAGCAGTTCTTC.

Many counts were recorded for this clonotype. This chain connects TRBV7-2 to TRBJ2-3; D unclear. Between the trimmed V and J ends, which lost 5 bases and 1 base, there was a span of 7 bases. Germline V gene lookup returns CDR1 SGHTA and CDR2 FQGNSA. The CDR3 spans 13 residues. DNA for the CDR3: TGTGCCAGCAGCAGCACCCGCACAGATACGCAGTATTTT. It specifies CASSSTRTDTQYF.

In this sample, this clonotype turned up many times. V gene TRBV28 combines with J gene TRBJ1-2; TRBD1 agrees at 9 bases. The length of the CDR3 is 14 residues. Germline lookup yields CDR1 MDHEN and CDR2 SYDVKM. The J segment lost 12 bases and the V segment lost 6 bases, leaving 14 bases of the junction unmatched. CDR3 region: CASSVTGTGYRNTF. As DNA, the CDR3 is TGTGCCAGCAGCGTAACCGGGACAGGGTATAGAAACACCTTC.